This entry features one T cell receptor beta chain sequence. This clonotype was seen many times. Its antigen specificity is not known. One base away there is no much larger clone; base qualities are not given. TCR beta CDR3 regions were amplified from RNA transcripts. The first round of RT-PCR for the TCR CDR3 was performed with the HTBI primer set and the Qiagen OneStep RT-PCR kit. Libraries were constructed in a second round of multiplex PCR, after which size selection and purification were carried out. Libraries were sequenced paired-end with 100 bp reads on an Illumina HiSeq2000. In the source study's methods: SOAPnuke was used to process the raw data, with reads discarded if the reads contained adapters or uncalled bases, had a mean Phred below 15, or lacked an exact constant-primer or identifier match. High-quality paired reads were merged using COPE v1.2.5, and each unique nucleotide sequence was defined as a clonotype. Clonotypes were aligned to IMGT TRBV, TRBD and TRBJ reference segments using MiTCR v1.1. Only V-J combinations with frequency above 0.0001, covering about 99% of repertoires, were analysed. A TCS score was defined as the ratio of F50 (clonal expansion) to E x V (chaos), with BLOSUM62-based TCRdist applied between CDR3 peptides within each V-J. Welch's t-statistics and random forest reduced approximately 520 V-J features to about 13, which were used in a naive Bayes classifier (R e1071). TCRdb applied fastp at Q25 and MiXCR to the public reads, then kept only in-frame beta chains. Each record represents a unique CDR3 protein, reported with the most common genes and DNA among its rows. The V and J calls and clone size come from TCRdb's table, not from the authors' own analysis. This sample is represented by 350,000 to 400,000 distinct CDR3 sequences; 15% to 20% of them were singletons. The leading ten clones occupy around 4% of the sample.

The CDR3 numbers 14 residues from cysteine through phenylalanine. The only DNA kept is the CDR3, 42 bases in frame from the first base. Trimming at the junction amounts to 5 bases on V and 4 bases on J, and the germline ends lie 14 bases apart. CDR1 and CDR2 are drawn from the germline V gene (reference sequence): SEHNR, FQNEAQ. The data were taken from a study of T cells in Graves' hyperthyroidism and ophthalmopathy (dated by TCRdb to 2018 to 2020). Context from the whole study: Peripheral blood samples were taken at initial diagnosis, before any treatment was given. To identify TCR V-J signatures that set the groups apart, the researchers used a discovery cohort of about a hundred patients, made up of around 40 with Graves' ophthalmopathy and 57 with stable Graves' hyperthyroidism. TCR Vbeta CDR3 sequencing of 120 to 150 peripheral blood samples (around 45 ophthalmopathy, some 75 hyperthyroidism and approximately 17 progressor patients) is reported in the paper. Following sampling, methimazole starting at 30 mg daily was given to hyperthyroidism patients, and high-dose intravenous methylprednisolone was given to ophthalmopathy patients. In six Graves' hyperthyroidism patients, the study also compared T-cell repertoires from thyroid tissue with T-cell repertoires from blood. For training and testing, the 100 or so patients in the discovery cohort were randomly divided in a 7:3 ratio. Prospective prediction of ophthalmopathy was tested in an independent validation cohort consisting of some 18 hyperthyroidism patients and over 15 patients who later progressed to ophthalmopathy.

Results the study describes overall, beyond this receptor: In cross-validation, a model built on a 13 V-J signature told ophthalmopathy apart from stable hyperthyroidism with 87.88% sensitivity and around 84% specificity, and in testing the same model reached 80%/75%. Most expanded thyroid clonotypes (frequency above 0.001) were also detected in blood, a finding suggesting that blood repertoires may reflect thyroid immune responses. No statistical method was used to fix the sample size in advance, and group allocation was not hidden from the investigators. In validation, progression to ophthalmopathy was predicted by the model with nearly 71% sensitivity and 72% to 85% specificity, a median of approximately 6.5 months before onset.

A patient counted as having stable Graves' hyperthyroidism if no progression to ophthalmopathy occurred over 18 months of follow-up. Hyperthyroidism patients were newly diagnosed, with disease duration under 2 months, and aged 18 to 65 years. Exclusion was applied to patients with uncontrolled infections, other autoimmune diseases, pregnancy or lactation. Diagnoses relied on clinical symptoms, serum thyroxine and TRAb, thyroid ultrasound and orbital computed tomography. PBMCs were isolated from around 10 ml of fresh peripheral blood by Ficoll-Paque density gradient centrifugation. Total RNA was extracted with Trizol reagent, and quality was checked on an Agilent 2100 Bioanalyzer.

The receptor was derived from a woman aged 18 to 35 with Graves' hyperthyroidism. The V and J segments used are TRBV7-9 and TRBJ1-2; TRBD1 is a weak D gene call, 6 bases matching. The sample was blood. The base sequence is TGTGCCAGCAGCCGCTACGGACAGTCCTATGGCTACACCTTC. The resulting protein is CASSRYGQSYGYTF. Supplemented by the reference TRBV7-9 and TRBJ1-2 proteins around the CDR3, the complete variable domain is DTGVSQNPRHKITKRGQNVTFRCDPISEHNRLYWYRQTLGQGPEFLTYFQNEAQLEKSRLLSDRFSAERPKGSFSTLEIQRTEQGDSAMYLCASSRYGQSYGYTFGSGTRLTVV.